The 17 T cell receptor beta chains listed next were all sequenced from one sample in a study of control samples from healthy donors and cancer patients. Repertoires were generated with immunoSEQ multiplex PCR, while TCRdb's copy carries only in-frame clones and drops some. The table includes around 130,000 clones, 70% to 90% detected once. Sequencing used blood. The receptors were sampled from a man aged 50 to 60 in good health.

V is TRBV6-6 and J is TRBJ1-2, with D tentatively TRBD1 (5 bases). Looked up from germline, CDR1 is MNHNY and CDR2 is SVGAGI (reference sequence). There are 11 residues in the CDR3. V lost 11 bases and J lost 8, with 15 bases in between. The CDR3 coding sequence is TGTGCCGGGGGTTCGGGGGTAGGCTACACCTTC. It encodes CAGGSGVGYTF.

The rearrangement uses TRBV9 and TRBJ2-2, with 9 bases that match TRBD1. V was clipped by 2 bases and J by 6 bases; unmatched bases: 14. This CDR3 is built from 18 residues. CDR1 and CDR2 from the germline V gene are SGDLS and YYNGEE. The CDR3 nucleotides are TGTGCCAGCAGCGTGATTTCCGGGACAGGGAGTTTTGCCGGGGAGCTGTTTTTT. As protein: CASSVISGTGSFAGELFF.

This rearrangement joins TRBV19 to TRBJ1-5; tentative D call: TRBD1 (5 bases). V was cut by 3 bases and J by 0 bases, with 12 bases left in between. Germline CDR1 LNHDA, CDR2 SQIVND (reference sequence). This CDR3 has 16 amino acids. CDR3 protein: CASSIAGPYSNQPQHF. CDR3 DNA sequence: TGTGCCAGTAGTATCGCGGGACCATATAGCAATCAGCCCCAGCATTTT.

The gene calls are TRBV6-2 or TRBV6-3 and TRBJ1-2; D may be TRBD1 (5 bases). Germline loops: CDR1 MNHEY, CDR2 SVGEGT. This CDR3 contains 13 residues. V was clipped by 2 bases and J by 8 bases, with 12 bases between them. Written as DNA, the CDR3 is TGTGCCAGCAGTTACGGAGGGGCGGAGGGCTACACCTTC. Translated, it gives CASSYGGAEGYTF.

V is TRBV10-3 and J is TRBJ1-1; no clear D. The CDR3 extends over 14 amino acids. Per the germline V gene, CDR1 is ENHRY and CDR2 is SYGVKD. V shed 6 bases and J shed 0 bases, with 11 bases lying between them. The CDR3, as DNA: TGTGCCATCAGCCCGACACACTTGAACACTGAAGCTTTCTTT. This codes for CAISPTHLNTEAFF.

This chain uses TRBV5-6 with TRBJ2-7; 7 positions match TRBD1. This CDR3 has 13 residues. V lost 4 bases, J lost 1 base, and 2 bases stayed unmatched. Germline lookup yields CDR1 SGHDT and CDR2 YYEEEE. CDR3 loop: CASSGGQSYEQYF. The CDR3 nucleotides are TGTGCCAGCAGCGGGGGACAGTCCTACGAGCAGTACTTC.

The chain links TRBV29-1 to TRBJ1-1; 10 nucleotides match TRBD1. This CDR3 has 13 amino acids. From germline, CDR1 is SQVTM and CDR2 ANQGSEA. The V gene end was trimmed by 7 bases and the J gene end by 4 bases; junction bases not matched to a gene: 6. The CDR3 region is CSGAGTGATEAFF. As DNA, the CDR3 is TGCAGCGGGGCCGGGACAGGGGCCACTGAAGCTTTCTTT. Full variable domain (remainder filled in from reference TRBV29-1 and TRBJ1-1): SAVISQKPSRDICQRGTSLTIQCQVDSQVTMMFWYRQQPGQSLTLIATANQGSEATYESGFVIDKFPISRPNLTFSTLTVSNMSPEDSSIYLCSGAGTGATEAFFGQGTRLTVV.

V and J are TRBV9 and TRBJ2-5; D uncertain. This CDR3 is 15 amino acids long. Per the germline V gene, CDR1 is SGDLS and CDR2 is YYNGEE. Trimming cost V 0 bases and J 1 base, with 10 bases left between them. CDR3 loop: CASSVAGVGQETQYF. DNA for the CDR3: TGTGCCAGCAGCGTAGCGGGCGTCGGCCAAGAGACCCAGTACTTC.

This clone has a handful of counts. The chain employs TRBV4-3 and TRBJ2-5; TRBD2 matches at 9 bases. With V trimmed by 0 bases and J by 1 base, 0 bases remained unmatched. This CDR3 has 15 amino acids. Per germline, CDR1 LGHNA and CDR2 YSLEER. The CDR3: CASSQERGGQETQYF. The CDR3 coding sequence is TGCGCCAGCAGCCAAGAGCGGGGGGGCCAAGAGACCCAGTACTTC.

This rearrangement joins TRBV5-4 to TRBJ2-6, with TRBD1 matching 8 bases. CDR3 length: 18 amino acids. Germline V gives CDR1 SGHNT, CDR2 YYREEE (reference sequence). Trimming cost V 1 base and J 0 bases; bases outside gene matches: 6. CDR3 protein: CASSLSQGAYSGANVLTF. CDR3 DNA sequence: TGTGCCAGCAGCTTGTCGCAGGGGGCATACTCTGGGGCCAACGTCCTGACTTTC.

This chain connects TRBV15 to TRBJ1-5; D gene ambiguous. The V and J ends lost 0 bases and 6 bases respectively, with 6 bases between them. Looked up from germline, CDR1 is LNHNV and CDR2 is YYDKDF (reference sequence). The CDR3 totals 13 residues. CDR3 loop: CATSRDSLQPQHF. The CDR3 region has the DNA TGTGCCACCAGCAGAGACAGTCTTCAGCCCCAGCATTTT.

The gene calls are TRBV6-5 and TRBJ1-5, with 9 bases matching TRBD1. The V segment lost 6 bases and the J segment 8 bases; nucleotides outside the gene matches: 11. CDR1 is MNHEY and CDR2 is SVGAGI in the germline V gene. The CDR3 spans 15 residues. The chain's CDR3 is CASSYPGQGGEPQHF. The DNA of the CDR3 is TGTGCCAGCAGCTATCCGGGACAGGGAGGCGAGCCCCAGCATTTT.

This clone came up a few times. The rearrangement links TRBV9 to TRBJ1-2; D is unresolved. Germline V gene data show CDR1 as SGDLS and CDR2 as YYNGEE. The CDR3 consists of 15 residues. The germline V and J ends were trimmed by 4 bases and 4 bases, with 17 bases remaining between them. DNA for the CDR3: TGTGCCAGCAGCACCCCGGCCGAGAGGTTCTATGGCTACACCTTC. This sequence encodes CASSTPAERFYGYTF.

This clone has only one observation. The sample has other DNA sequences that encode this CDR3 too. This rearrangement joins TRBV19 to TRBJ1-5, with D maybe TRBD1 (5 bases). Trimming stripped 3 bases from V and 4 bases from J, with 10 bases between. The CDR3 totals 14 residues. CDR1 is LNHDA and CDR2 is SQIVND in the germline V gene (reference sequence). CDR3 loop: CASSMGGSNQPQHF. The CDR3 region has the DNA TGTGCCAGTAGTATGGGGGGAAGTAATCAGCCCCAGCATTTT.

In DNA, the CDR3 is TGCGCCAGCAGAGAAGGGACAGGGCCCTACGAGCAGTACTTC. It encodes CASREGTGPYEQYF. V is TRBV5-1 and J is TRBJ2-7; TRBD1 matches at 9 bases. Germline CDR1 is SGHRS and CDR2 is YFSETQ. V shed 5 bases, J shed 2 bases, and the junction held 5 bases outside the gene matches. The CDR3 has 14 amino acids.

This chain links TRBV10-3 with TRBJ1-1; 9 bases map to TRBD1. The V and J ends lost 4 bases and 1 base, in that order; junction bases with no gene match: 7. Germline V CDR1 and CDR2: ENHRY, SYGVKD. The CDR3 runs to 16 residues. CDR3 coding DNA: TGTGCCATCAGTGGGGCGGACAGGGGTCCGAACACTGAAGCTTTCTTT. Protein sequence: CAISGADRGPNTEAFF.

The rearrangement joins TRBV9 to TRBJ2-4; 7 nucleotides match TRBD2. CDR3 length equals 13 residues. With 3 bases clipped from V and 6 bases from J, the junction kept 3 bases outside the gene matches. The germline V gene encodes CDR1 SGDLS and CDR2 YYNGEE. The DNA of the CDR3 is TGTGCCAGCAGCGAGCCGGGGGGAAACATTCAGTACTTC. This encodes CASSEPGGNIQYF.